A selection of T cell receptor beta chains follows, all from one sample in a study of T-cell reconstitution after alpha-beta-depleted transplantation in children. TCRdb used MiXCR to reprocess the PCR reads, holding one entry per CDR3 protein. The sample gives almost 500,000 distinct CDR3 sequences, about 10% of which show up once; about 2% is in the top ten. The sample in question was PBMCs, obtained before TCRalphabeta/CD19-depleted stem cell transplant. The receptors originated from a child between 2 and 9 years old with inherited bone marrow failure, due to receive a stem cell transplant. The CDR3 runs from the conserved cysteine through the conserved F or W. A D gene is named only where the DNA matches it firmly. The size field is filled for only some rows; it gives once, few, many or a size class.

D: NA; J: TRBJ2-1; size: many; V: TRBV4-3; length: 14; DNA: TGCGCCAGCAGCCGCGCCGACCGATACAATGAGCAGTTCTTC; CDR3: CASSRADRYNEQFF
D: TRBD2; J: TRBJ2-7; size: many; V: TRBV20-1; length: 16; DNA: TGCAGTGCTAGCGGGACTAGCGGAAGGAGCTCCTACGAGCAGTACTTC; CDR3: CSASGTSGRSSYEQYF
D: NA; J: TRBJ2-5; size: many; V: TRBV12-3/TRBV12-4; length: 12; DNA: TGTGCCAGCAGTTTAACGCAAGAGACCCAGTACTTC; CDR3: CASSLTQETQYF
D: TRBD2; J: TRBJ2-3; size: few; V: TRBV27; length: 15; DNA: TGTGCCAGCAGTTTTAGCGGGAGAATGCCAGATACGCAGTATTTT; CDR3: CASSFSGRMPDTQYF
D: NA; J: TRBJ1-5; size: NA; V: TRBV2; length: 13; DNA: TGTGCCAGCAGTGAGAAGTGGGCCCAGCCCCAGCATTTT; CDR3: CASSEKWAQPQHF
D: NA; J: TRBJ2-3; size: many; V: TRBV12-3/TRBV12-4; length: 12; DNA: TGTGCCAGCAGCACCGCCCCAGATACGCAGTATTTT; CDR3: CASSTAPDTQYF
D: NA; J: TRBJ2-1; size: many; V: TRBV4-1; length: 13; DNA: TGCGCCAGCAGCCAAGTTATTACGGGGAGCTTGTTCTTC; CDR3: CASSQVITGSLFF
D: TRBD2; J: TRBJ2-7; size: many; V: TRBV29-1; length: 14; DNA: TGCAGCGTTGAACGGCGGGAGGGCCCCTACGAGCAGTACTTC; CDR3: CSVERREGPYEQYF
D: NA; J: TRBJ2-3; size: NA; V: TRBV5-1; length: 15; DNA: TGCGCCAGCAGCTTGTCAGGGGGGCTCACAGATACGCAGTATTTT; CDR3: CASSLSGGLTDTQYF
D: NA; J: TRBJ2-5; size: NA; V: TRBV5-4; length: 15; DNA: TGTGCCAGCAGCTTGGCGTCAGGATTCCAAGAGACCCAGTACTTC; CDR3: CASSLASGFQETQYF
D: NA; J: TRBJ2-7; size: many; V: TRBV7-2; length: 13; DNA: TGTGCCAGCAGCTTATGGCGAGGTTGGGAGCAGTACTTC; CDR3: CASSLWRGWEQYF
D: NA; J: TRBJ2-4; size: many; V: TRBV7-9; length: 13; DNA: TGTGCCAGCAGCTCCCCGACAGAAAACATTCAGTACTTC; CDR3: CASSSPTENIQYF
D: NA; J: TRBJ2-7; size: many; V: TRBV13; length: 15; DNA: TGTGCCAGCAGCTCCGGGACGGAGGCATCGTACGAGCAGTACTTC; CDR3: CASSSGTEASYEQYF